Listed below are T cell receptor beta chains from one sample, sequenced in a study of blood T cell repertoires in COVID-19. Sequencing was performed with immunoSEQ multiplex PCR; in TCRdb, only in-frame clones are kept and a portion is missing. The sample consists of around 260,000 clones, around 82% of them appearing once. The sequencing input was peripheral blood. Every receptor here comes from a human donor with COVID-19, enrolled during active disease. The donor label of this sample is uncertain. The CDR3 runs from the conserved cysteine through the conserved F or W. A D gene is named only where the DNA matches it firmly. Expanded clones are given a class, and other clones once, few, many or no size at all.

cdr3_nt,cdr3_aa,clone_size,v_call,j_call,d_call
TGTGCCAGCAGCCCCGTTGGAGGGACCGGGGAGCTGTTTTTT,CASSPVGGTGELFF,-,TRBV6-6,TRBJ2-2,-
TGTGCCAGCAGTTCCCGACTTGAGACACTGAGGGCTGAGCCCCAGCATTTT,CASSSRLETLRAEPQHF,-,TRBV28,TRBJ1-5,-
TGTGCCAGCAGGGTCAGCGACAGGGTACCCAATCAGCCCCAGCATTTT,CASRVSDRVPNQPQHF,-,TRBV7-2,TRBJ1-5,TRBD1
TGCGCCAGCAGCCGAGGATCCGCAGAGACCCAGTACTTC,CASSRGSAETQYF,-,TRBV4-1,TRBJ2-5,-
TGTGCCAGCAGTTTAAGTCAGAGGCCAGCTTTCTTT,CASSLSQRPAFF,-,TRBV12-3/TRBV12-4,TRBJ1-1,-
TGTGCCAGCAGCCCCGGGGTGTACAATGAGCAGTTCTTC,CASSPGVYNEQFF,-,TRBV7-9,TRBJ2-1,-
TGTGCCACCCTCGGTTCTACATGGCAGGGGGCCATCCGGAACACTGAAGCTTTCTTT,CATLGSTWQGAIRNTEAFF,once,TRBV7-8,TRBJ1-1,TRBD1
TGCAGTGCTAGTGGGGCTAGCGGGAGACGGTCAGATACGCAGTATTTT,CSASGASGRRSDTQYF,-,TRBV20-1,TRBJ2-3,TRBD2
TGTGCCAGCAGTGAACTGACAGGGGAGAACTATGGCTACACCTTC,CASSELTGENYGYTF,-,TRBV6-1,TRBJ1-2,TRBD1
TGTGCCAGCAGCTTAGATGGGGGCCCGGGCGGCGAGACCCAGTACTTC,CASSLDGGPGGETQYF,-,TRBV7-2,TRBJ2-5,-
TGTGCCAGCAGCTTGTTCACAGGGGGCTTGAATGGCTACACCTTC,CASSLFTGGLNGYTF,-,TRBV7-9,TRBJ1-2,TRBD1
TGTGCCACCAGCAGAGACAGGACTGATCAGCCCCAGCATTTT,CATSRDRTDQPQHF,-,TRBV15,TRBJ1-5,-
TGCGCCAGCAGCCCCCAACAGGGGTTGACTGAAGCTTTCTTT,CASSPQQGLTEAFF,-,TRBV4-1,TRBJ1-1,TRBD1
TGTGCCAGCAGTGACCGGGGAGGATCGTACACTGAAGCTTTCTTT,CASSDRGGSYTEAFF,-,TRBV6-1,TRBJ1-1,-
TGCGCCAGCAGCTTGGTACTAGCAGACTCCTACGAGCAGTACTTC,CASSLVLADSYEQYF,-,TRBV5-1,TRBJ2-7,-
TGTGCCAGCAGCTTAGTGGGGGGCTACGAGCAGTACTTC,CASSLVGGYEQYF,-,TRBV13,TRBJ2-7,-
TGTGCCAGCAGTTACGAGGCTTATAGCAATCAGCCCCAGCATTTT,CASSYEAYSNQPQHF,-,TRBV6-2/TRBV6-3,TRBJ1-5,-
TGTGCCAGTAGTATTAGGCAGGGCTCTCGCAATCAGCCCCAGCATTTT,CASSIRQGSRNQPQHF,-,TRBV19,TRBJ1-5,-
TGTGCCAGCAGCTTAGATTTGGGGCGAGATGAGCAGTTCTTC,CASSLDLGRDEQFF,-,TRBV7-2,TRBJ2-1,-
TGCGCCAGCAGCCCTGGACAGGTCACTGAAGCTTTCTTT,CASSPGQVTEAFF,few,TRBV10-1,TRBJ1-1,TRBD1
TGTGCCAGCAGCCACCTGACAGGGGGGACTGGAAACACCATATATTTT,CASSHLTGGTGNTIYF,-,TRBV14,TRBJ1-3,TRBD1
TGCGCCAGCAGCTTGGGTCCTAGCGGGGCGTACAATGAGCAGTTCTTC,CASSLGPSGAYNEQFF,-,TRBV5-1,TRBJ2-1,TRBD2
TGTGCCAGCAGTCCACTGACAGGGACCATGAACACTGAAGCTTTCTTT,CASSPLTGTMNTEAFF,-,TRBV6-2/TRBV6-3,TRBJ1-1,TRBD1
TGTGCCAGCAGTTCTACGGAGGGCCGGAACGAGCAGTACTTC,CASSSTEGRNEQYF,once,TRBV6-5,TRBJ2-7,-
TGCAGCGTTGTTCCAGCGGGATTCACAGATACGCAGTATTTT,CSVVPAGFTDTQYF,-,TRBV29-1,TRBJ2-3,TRBD2
TGTGCCAGCAGCTTAGGTCGGTCCTCCAATGAGCAGTTCTTC,CASSLGRSSNEQFF,-,TRBV11-3,TRBJ2-1,-
TGTGCCACCAGCAAATTACGGACAGGGATTGTCCAGCCCCAGCATTTT,CATSKLRTGIVQPQHF,-,TRBV15,TRBJ1-5,TRBD1
TGTGCCAGCAGTGACGTGAGGTCATGGGGAAACACCATATATTTT,CASSDVRSWGNTIYF,-,TRBV6-6,TRBJ1-3,-
TGTGCCAGTAGTTTATCGAGGACAGATACGCAGTATTTT,CASSLSRTDTQYF,few,TRBV19,TRBJ2-3,-
TGTGCCAGCGTACAATCTAGCTTTGTCTACAATGAGCAGTTCTTC,CASVQSSFVYNEQFF,-,TRBV18,TRBJ2-1,-
TGTGCCAGTAGTATGGGTCCCGGGACAGGGTTCACTGAAGCTTTCTTT,CASSMGPGTGFTEAFF,-,TRBV19,TRBJ1-1,TRBD1
TGTGCCAGCAGTCCGGCAGGGAATAATGAAAAACTGTTTTTT,CASSPAGNNEKLFF,-,TRBV27,TRBJ1-4,-
TGTGCCAGCAGCCCTCCCCGGACAGGCCGATATGGCTACACCTTC,CASSPPRTGRYGYTF,-,TRBV28,TRBJ1-2,TRBD1
TGTGCCAGCAGCCTCTCCCAGGCAGATACGCAGTATTTT,CASSLSQADTQYF,-,TRBV7-2,TRBJ2-3,-
TGTGCCAGCAGCCCATCTAGCGGGAGCACAGATACGCAGTATTTT,CASSPSSGSTDTQYF,-,TRBV4-2,TRBJ2-3,TRBD2
TGTGCCAGCAGCTTGACACCCTCCAGCCCCCAGCATTTT,CASSLTPSSPQHF,-,TRBV11-2,TRBJ1-5,-
TGTGCCAGCAGTTATGGATTAGGGACAGGGGCCTACGAGCAGTACTTC,CASSYGLGTGAYEQYF,-,TRBV6-2/TRBV6-3,TRBJ2-7,TRBD1
TGTGCCAGCAGCTTGAGGGGACAGGGGAATTCACCCCTCCACTTT,CASSLRGQGNSPLHF,-,TRBV11-2,TRBJ1-6,TRBD1
TGTGCCAGCTCACCGAACCGGGACAGCGCCAATCAGCCCCAGCATTTT,CASSPNRDSANQPQHF,-,TRBV18,TRBJ1-5,TRBD1
TGTGCCAGCAGTAACGGGGGGGATAATTCACCCCTCCACTTT,CASSNGGDNSPLHF,-,TRBV28,TRBJ1-6,-
TGTGCCAGCAGTTGGCTTTTTGTAACAGGGGTTGGAGAGACCCAGTACTTC,CASSWLFVTGVGETQYF,-,TRBV6-2/TRBV6-3,TRBJ2-5,TRBD1
TGTGCCAGCAGCTTAAAGACAGGGGGTAATGAAAAACTGTTTTTT,CASSLKTGGNEKLFF,-,TRBV13,TRBJ1-4,TRBD1
TGTGCCACCACGACGGGGAGTAATACCTTGGGGCAGTTCTTC,CATTTGSNTLGQFF,-,TRBV6-5,TRBJ2-1,-
TGTGCCAGCAGTTACCGTACACAGGGGAACCCTGAAGCTTTCTTT,CASSYRTQGNPEAFF,-,TRBV6-5,TRBJ1-1,TRBD1
TGTGCCATCAGTGTCGACTCAGAGGGTGGCTACACCTTC,CAISVDSEGGYTF,few,TRBV10-3,TRBJ1-2,-
TGTGCCAGCAGGGAGGGGTTCAGCAATCAGCCCCAGCATTTT,CASREGFSNQPQHF,-,TRBV27,TRBJ1-5,-
TGCGCCAGTGGGCCCGGCCAGTTTCTGAACACTGAAGCTTTCTTT,CASGPGQFLNTEAFF,-,TRBV5-1,TRBJ1-1,-
TGTGCCAGCAGCCAAGATTATGGTGCCCGGGGCTACACCTTC,CASSQDYGARGYTF,-,TRBV3-1/TRBV3-2,TRBJ1-2,-
TGTGCCAGCAGTTACTCGATAATACAGGCTAATCAGCCCCAGCATTTT,CASSYSIIQANQPQHF,-,TRBV6-6,TRBJ1-5,-
TGCAGCGTTGAGACAGTCAAGTACGAGCAGTACTTC,CSVETVKYEQYF,-,TRBV29-1,TRBJ2-7,-
TGTGCCAGCAGCGCTGGGGGGGGCACTGAAGCTTTCTTT,CASSAGGGTEAFF,-,TRBV9,TRBJ1-1,-